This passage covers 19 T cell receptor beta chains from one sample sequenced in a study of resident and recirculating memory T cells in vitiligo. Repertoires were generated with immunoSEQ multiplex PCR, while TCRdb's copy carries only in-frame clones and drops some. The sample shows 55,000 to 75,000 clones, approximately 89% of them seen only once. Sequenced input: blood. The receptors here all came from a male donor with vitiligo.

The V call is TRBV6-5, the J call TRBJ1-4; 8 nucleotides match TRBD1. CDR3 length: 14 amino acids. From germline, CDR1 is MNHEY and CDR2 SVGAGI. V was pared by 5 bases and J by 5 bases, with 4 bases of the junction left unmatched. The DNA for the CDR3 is TGTGCCAGCAGTCAGGGGGCTGGGAATGAAAAACTGTTTTTT. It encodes CASSQGAGNEKLFF.

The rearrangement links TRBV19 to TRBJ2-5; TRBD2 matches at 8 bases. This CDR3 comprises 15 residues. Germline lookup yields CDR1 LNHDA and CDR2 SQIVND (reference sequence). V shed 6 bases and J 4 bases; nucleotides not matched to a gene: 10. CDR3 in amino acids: CASRETGGPIETQYF. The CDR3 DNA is TGTGCCAGTAGGGAGACGGGGGGGCCCATAGAGACCCAGTACTTC.

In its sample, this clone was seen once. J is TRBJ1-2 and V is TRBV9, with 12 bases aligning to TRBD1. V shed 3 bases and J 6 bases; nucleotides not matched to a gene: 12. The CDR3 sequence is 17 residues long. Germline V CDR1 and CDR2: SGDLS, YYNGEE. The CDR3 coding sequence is TGTGCCAGCAGCGCAGCGGGGACAGGGGGCGTATTGAATGGCTACACCTTC. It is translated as CASSAAGTGGVLNGYTF.

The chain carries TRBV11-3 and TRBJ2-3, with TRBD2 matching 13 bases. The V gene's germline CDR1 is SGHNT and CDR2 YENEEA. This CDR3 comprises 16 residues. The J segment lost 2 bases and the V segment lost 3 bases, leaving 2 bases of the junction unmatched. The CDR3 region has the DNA TGTGCCAGCAGCTTCGGACTAGCGGGGGACACAGATACGCAGTATTTT. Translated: CASSFGLAGDTDTQYF.

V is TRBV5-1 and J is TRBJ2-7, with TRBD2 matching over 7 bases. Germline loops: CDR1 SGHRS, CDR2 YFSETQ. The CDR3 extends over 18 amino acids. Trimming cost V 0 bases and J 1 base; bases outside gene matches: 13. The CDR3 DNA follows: TGCGCCAGCAGCTTGGGGGGGGAGGTGCCCGGGGGGTCCTACGAGCAGTACTTC. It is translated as CASSLGGEVPGGSYEQYF.

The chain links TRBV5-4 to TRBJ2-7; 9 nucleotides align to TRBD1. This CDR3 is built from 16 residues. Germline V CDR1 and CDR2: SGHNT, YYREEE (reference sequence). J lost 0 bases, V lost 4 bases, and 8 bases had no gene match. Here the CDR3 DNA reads TGTGCCAGCAGCCGACAGGGGGGGCGGATCTCCTACGAGCAGTACTTC. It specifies CASSRQGGRISYEQYF.

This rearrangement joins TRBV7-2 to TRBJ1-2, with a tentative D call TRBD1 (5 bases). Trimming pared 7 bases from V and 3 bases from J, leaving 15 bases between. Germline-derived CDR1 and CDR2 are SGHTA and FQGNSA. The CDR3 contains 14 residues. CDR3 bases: TGTGCCAGCAAGCGACCGGGGGTCGACTATGGCTACACCTTC. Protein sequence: CASKRPGVDYGYTF.

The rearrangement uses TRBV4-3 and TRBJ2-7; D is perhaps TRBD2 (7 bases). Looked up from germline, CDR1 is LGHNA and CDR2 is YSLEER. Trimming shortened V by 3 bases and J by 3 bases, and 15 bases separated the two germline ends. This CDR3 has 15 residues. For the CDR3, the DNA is TGCGCCAGCAGCCAGGTGGGGGAGGGGGACTACGAGCAGTACTTC. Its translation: CASSQVGEGDYEQYF.

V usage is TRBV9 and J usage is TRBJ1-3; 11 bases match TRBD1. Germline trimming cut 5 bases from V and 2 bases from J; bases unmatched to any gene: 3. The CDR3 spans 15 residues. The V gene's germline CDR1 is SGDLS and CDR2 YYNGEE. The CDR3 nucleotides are TGTGCCAGCAGTGAGGGACAGGGGGCTGGAAACACCATATATTTT. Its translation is CASSEGQGAGNTIYF. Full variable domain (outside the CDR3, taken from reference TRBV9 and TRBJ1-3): DSGVTQTPKHLITATGQRVTLRCSPRSGDLSVYWYQQSLDQGLQFLIQYYNGEERAKGNILERFSAQQFPDLHSELNLSSLELGDSALYFCASSEGQGAGNTIYFGEGSWLTVV.

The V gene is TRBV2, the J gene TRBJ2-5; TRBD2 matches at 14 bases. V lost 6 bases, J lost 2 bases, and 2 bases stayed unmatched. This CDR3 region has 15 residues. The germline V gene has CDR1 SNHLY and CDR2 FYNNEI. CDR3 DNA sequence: TGTGCCAGCAGCCGGACTAGCGGGGGGCAAGAGACCCAGTACTTC. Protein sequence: CASSRTSGGQETQYF.

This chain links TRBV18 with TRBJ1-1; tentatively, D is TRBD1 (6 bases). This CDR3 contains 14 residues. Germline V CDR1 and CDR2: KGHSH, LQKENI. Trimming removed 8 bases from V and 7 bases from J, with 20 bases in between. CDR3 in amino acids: CASTVTGEGGEAFF. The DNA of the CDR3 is TGTGCCAGCACCGTGACAGGTGAAGGTGGTGAAGCTTTCTTT.

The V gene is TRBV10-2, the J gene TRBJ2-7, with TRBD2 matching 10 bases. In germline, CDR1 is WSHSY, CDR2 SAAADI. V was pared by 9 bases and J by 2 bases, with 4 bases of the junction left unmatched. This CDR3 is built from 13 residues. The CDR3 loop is CASAGTSAYEQYF. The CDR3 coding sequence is TGCGCCAGTGCCGGGACTAGCGCCTACGAGCAGTACTTC.

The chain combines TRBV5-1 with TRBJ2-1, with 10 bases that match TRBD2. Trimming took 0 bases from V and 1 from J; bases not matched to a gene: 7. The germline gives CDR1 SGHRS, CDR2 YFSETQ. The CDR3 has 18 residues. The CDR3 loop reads CASSLGPAGGLSYNEQFF. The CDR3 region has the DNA TGCGCCAGCAGCTTGGGCCCAGCGGGGGGGCTTTCCTACAATGAGCAGTTCTTC.

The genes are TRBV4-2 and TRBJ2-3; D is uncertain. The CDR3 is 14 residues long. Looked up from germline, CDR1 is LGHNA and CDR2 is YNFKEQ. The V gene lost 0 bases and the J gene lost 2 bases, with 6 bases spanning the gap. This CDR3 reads CASSQDRFTDTQYF. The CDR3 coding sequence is TGTGCCAGCAGCCAAGACCGGTTCACAGATACGCAGTATTTT.

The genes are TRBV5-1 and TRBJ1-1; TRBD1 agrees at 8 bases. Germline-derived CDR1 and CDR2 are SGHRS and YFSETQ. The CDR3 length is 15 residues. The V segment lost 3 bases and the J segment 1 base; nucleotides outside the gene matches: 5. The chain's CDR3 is CASSSLTGANTEAFF. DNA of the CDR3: TGCGCCAGCAGCTCGCTGACAGGGGCGAACACTGAAGCTTTCTTT.

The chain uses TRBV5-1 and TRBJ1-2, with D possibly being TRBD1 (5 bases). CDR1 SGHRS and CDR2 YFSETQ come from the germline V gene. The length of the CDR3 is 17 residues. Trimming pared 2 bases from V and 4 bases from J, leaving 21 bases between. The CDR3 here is CASSFGNSIDRSYGYTF. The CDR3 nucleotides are TGCGCCAGCAGCTTTGGGAATTCTATTGACAGAAGCTATGGCTACACCTTC.

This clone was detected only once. Written as DNA, the CDR3 is TGTGCCAGCAGCATTCTTTTTAATTCACCCCTCCACTTT. It translates to CASSILFNSPLHF. The genes are TRBV5-8 and TRBJ1-6; D is unresolved. Germline V gene sequence: CDR1 SGHTS, CDR2 YDEGEE. This CDR3 contains 13 residues. V was trimmed by 4 bases and J by 6 bases, leaving 8 bases between them.

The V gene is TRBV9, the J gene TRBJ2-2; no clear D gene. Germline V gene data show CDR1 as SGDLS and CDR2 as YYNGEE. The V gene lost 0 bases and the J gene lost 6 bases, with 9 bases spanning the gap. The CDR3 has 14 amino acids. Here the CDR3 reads CASSVAGPSGELFF. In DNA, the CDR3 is TGTGCCAGCAGCGTAGCTGGGCCTTCCGGGGAGCTGTTTTTT.

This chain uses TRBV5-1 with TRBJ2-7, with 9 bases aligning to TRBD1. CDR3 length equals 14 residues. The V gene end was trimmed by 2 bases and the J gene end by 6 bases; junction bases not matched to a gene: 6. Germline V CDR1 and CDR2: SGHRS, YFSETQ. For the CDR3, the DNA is TGCGCCAGCAGCTTCGACAGGGGGTCTGGCGAGCAGTACTTC. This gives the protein CASSFDRGSGEQYF. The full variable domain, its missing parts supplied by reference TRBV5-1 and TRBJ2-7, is KAGVTQTPRYLIKTRGQQVTLSCSPISGHRSVSWYQQTPGQGLQFLFEYFSETQRNKGNFPGRFSGRQFSNSRSEMNVSTLELGDSALYLCASSFDRGSGEQYFGPGTRLTVT.